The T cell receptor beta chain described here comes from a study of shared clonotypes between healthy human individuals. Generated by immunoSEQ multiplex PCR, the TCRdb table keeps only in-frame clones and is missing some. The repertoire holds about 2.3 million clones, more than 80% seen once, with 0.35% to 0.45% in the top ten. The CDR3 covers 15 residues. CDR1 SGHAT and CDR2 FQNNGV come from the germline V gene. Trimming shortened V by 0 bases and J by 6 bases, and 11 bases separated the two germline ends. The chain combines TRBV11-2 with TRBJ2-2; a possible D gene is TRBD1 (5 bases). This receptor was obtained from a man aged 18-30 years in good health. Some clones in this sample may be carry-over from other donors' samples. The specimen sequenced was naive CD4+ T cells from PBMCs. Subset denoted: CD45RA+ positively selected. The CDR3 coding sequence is TGTGCCAGCAGCTTAGATTGGCAGGGTGCCGGGGAGCTGTTTTTT. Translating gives CASSLDWQGAGELFF.